The rows below give T cell receptor beta chains drawn from one sample of a study of shared clonotypes between healthy human individuals. Here immunoSEQ multiplex PCR was the method, and the copy in TCRdb shows in-frame clones only, minus some. The sample includes over a million clones, around 95% seen only once; the top ten take roughly 1.2%. The sequenced sample consisted of naive CD4+ T cells sorted from blood. Receptors originate from a man aged 30 to 45 in good health. Both conserved end residues are part of each CDR3. The D gene is left open where the match is weak. Some rows mark clone size as missing; the rest say once, few, many or name a class of expanded clone.

TGTGCCAGCAGTTTACAAGGGACAAGGGGAAAGACCCAGTACTTC,CASSLQGTRGKTQYF,NA,15,TRBJ2-5,NA,TRBV28
TGCGCCAGTACCCCGGTGGGGCTAGCGGGATTGGTGTCCTACGAGCAGTACTTC,CASTPVGLAGLVSYEQYF,once,18,TRBJ2-7,TRBD2,TRBV4-1
TGTGCCAGCTCCTACGCCGGACAGGGGGGGACCGAGCTGTTTTTT,CASSYAGQGGTELFF,NA,15,TRBJ2-2,TRBD1,TRBV18
TGTGCCTGGAGTGTGACAACTGGAAACACCATATATTTT,CAWSVTTGNTIYF,NA,13,TRBJ1-3,NA,TRBV30
TGCGCCAGCAGCCAACCGACTAGAGGATCCTACGAGCAGTACTTC,CASSQPTRGSYEQYF,NA,15,TRBJ2-7,NA,TRBV4-3
TGTGCCAGCTCACCCGGATCCTACGAGCAGTACTTC,CASSPGSYEQYF,few,12,TRBJ2-7,NA,TRBV18
TGTGCTAGTGGTTTGGGACTAGCGGGAGTGGTCGGGGAGCTGTTTTTT,CASGLGLAGVVGELFF,NA,16,TRBJ2-2,TRBD2,TRBV12-5
TGTGCCAGCAGTGAAGCTCGACAGGGGGCTTATGGCTACACCTTC,CASSEARQGAYGYTF,NA,15,TRBJ1-2,TRBD1,TRBV6-1
TGTGCCAGCAGCGTAGCGGGAGTGTTCAGCAATGAGCAGTTCTTC,CASSVAGVFSNEQFF,once,15,TRBJ2-1,NA,TRBV9
TGTGCCAGTAAAACCCTGGGACAGTCAAAAAACATTCAGTACTTC,CASKTLGQSKNIQYF,NA,15,TRBJ2-4,TRBD1,TRBV19
TGCGCCAGCAGGCAGGGGGCTAGGGAGACCCAGTACTTC,CASRQGARETQYF,NA,13,TRBJ2-5,TRBD1,TRBV5-1
TGTGCCAGTAAAGCCGGGACAGGGTATCAGCCCCAGCATTTT,CASKAGTGYQPQHF,NA,14,TRBJ1-5,TRBD1,TRBV19
TGCAGCGTCCCACCGACAGGGGAGGACGGCTACACCTTC,CSVPPTGEDGYTF,NA,13,TRBJ1-2,TRBD1,TRBV29-1
TGTGCCAGCAGTTACTTCGGGGGCGGCACCGGGGAGCTGTTTTTT,CASSYFGGGTGELFF,NA,15,TRBJ2-2,NA,TRBV6-5
TGCGCCAGCAGTGAGGGGCCGGGGCCATGGGGTGAAGCTTTCTTT,CASSEGPGPWGEAFF,once,15,TRBJ1-1,NA,TRBV10-1
TGTGCCAGCAGTCTAGGCTCCCCCGGCAGGTTTAATTACGAGCAGTACTTC,CASSLGSPGRFNYEQYF,once,17,TRBJ2-7,NA,TRBV27
TGTGCCAGCAGTTTATCCATCGGGACTAGCTTCTACGAGCAGTACTTC,CASSLSIGTSFYEQYF,NA,16,TRBJ2-7,TRBD2,TRBV27
TGTGCCAGTAGTATAGTTTTAGCAGCGTTGAACCCAGGGGAGCTGTTTTTT,CASSIVLAALNPGELFF,NA,17,TRBJ2-2,NA,TRBV19
TGTGCCAGCAGTGAATTGGGCTACGAGCAGTACTTC,CASSELGYEQYF,NA,12,TRBJ2-7,NA,TRBV2
TGTGCCAGCAGCTTAGGGTCACCCGTCAATGAGCAGTTCTTC,CASSLGSPVNEQFF,NA,14,TRBJ2-1,NA,TRBV11-3
TGTGCCAGCAGCTTAGACGTGGGGGTAGGGAAAGTAGCTTTCTTT,CASSLDVGVGKVAFF,NA,15,TRBJ1-1,NA,TRBV11-2
TGTGCCAGCAGCTTAGCTAAGATGACTCAGCCCCAGCATTTT,CASSLAKMTQPQHF,NA,14,TRBJ1-5,NA,TRBV11-3
TGTGCCAGCAGCTGGGGGACAGGATCTAATGAAAAACTGTTTTTT,CASSWGTGSNEKLFF,NA,15,TRBJ1-4,TRBD1,TRBV7-9
TGTGCCAGCAGTTACTTAGGTAGCACAGATACGCAGTATTTT,CASSYLGSTDTQYF,NA,14,TRBJ2-3,NA,TRBV6-5
TGCGCCAGCAGCTTGGGTCCCGGGGTCAATCAGCCCCAGCATTTT,CASSLGPGVNQPQHF,NA,15,TRBJ1-5,NA,TRBV5-1
TGCGCCAGCAGTCCCCCCCCAGGGACAGGAGATACGCAGTATTTT,CASSPPPGTGDTQYF,NA,15,TRBJ2-3,TRBD1,TRBV23-1
TGCAGCGTTGGGGGTCTGGGGGGCGGGTACGAGCAGTACTTC,CSVGGLGGGYEQYF,NA,14,TRBJ2-7,NA,TRBV29-1
TGTGCCAGCAGCCAAGATTTCTTCACTCACAGGGTAGATGAAGCTTTCTTT,CASSQDFFTHRVDEAFF,NA,17,TRBJ1-1,NA,TRBV14
TGTGCCAGCTCACCTTTGGGAGCGGGAGGGCCTCGCACAGATACGCAGTATTTT,CASSPLGAGGPRTDTQYF,NA,18,TRBJ2-3,TRBD2,TRBV18
TGCGCCAGCAGCGGGGGACAGGTTAGCAATCAGCCCCAGCATTTT,CASSGGQVSNQPQHF,NA,15,TRBJ1-5,TRBD1,TRBV10-2
TGTGCCACCACACCCAAGACTAGCGGGATCTCTGGGGCCAACGTCCTGACTTTC,CATTPKTSGISGANVLTF,once,18,TRBJ2-6,TRBD2,TRBV15
TGCGCCAGCAGCTTGGAAGGGACAGGGGATCAGCCCCAGCATTTT,CASSLEGTGDQPQHF,many,15,TRBJ1-5,TRBD1,TRBV5-1
TGCGCCAGCAGTGGACCCGGGCGGTCACAAGAGACCCAGTACTTC,CASSGPGRSQETQYF,NA,15,TRBJ2-5,NA,TRBV10-2
TGTGCCAGCAGTTACGGACAGGGGTCCTACGAGCAGTACTTC,CASSYGQGSYEQYF,NA,14,TRBJ2-7,TRBD1,TRBV6-6
TGTGCCAGTAGTATACAGGGTCCCCTGGAGAGCAATCAGCCCCAGCATTTT,CASSIQGPLESNQPQHF,NA,17,TRBJ1-5,NA,TRBV19
TGTGCCACCAGCAGAGATCCTTCGAGCAATGAGCAGTTCTTC,CATSRDPSSNEQFF,NA,14,TRBJ2-1,NA,TRBV15
TGTGCCAGCAGCTCCGAGTCCCGTTTTGAGCAGTACTTC,CASSSESRFEQYF,once,13,TRBJ2-7,NA,TRBV5-8
TGTGCCAGCAGCATAGGACTAGCGTTTAGCACAGATACGCAGTATTTT,CASSIGLAFSTDTQYF,NA,16,TRBJ2-3,TRBD2,TRBV7-2
TGTGCCAGCAGCCGACAGGATCATCAGCCCCAGCATTTT,CASSRQDHQPQHF,NA,13,TRBJ1-5,NA,TRBV5-6
TGTGCCAGCAGTTGGGACCAAAGCTCCTACAATGAGCAGTTCTTC,CASSWDQSSYNEQFF,NA,15,TRBJ2-1,NA,TRBV6-6
TGCAGCGTTACAGGAAGGTACCAAGAGACCCAGTACTTC,CSVTGRYQETQYF,NA,13,TRBJ2-5,NA,TRBV29-1
TGTGCCAGCAGCTTGGTGATGAAAACTGAAGCTTTCTTT,CASSLVMKTEAFF,once,13,TRBJ1-1,NA,TRBV5-5
TGTGCCAGCAGCCGGGCGGAAAATTACGAGCAGTACTTC,CASSRAENYEQYF,once,13,TRBJ2-7,NA,TRBV28
TGTGCCAGTAGTATTCCTAGCGGGGGAAGACCCGCTCGTCGGAATGAGCAGTTCTTC,CASSIPSGGRPARRNEQFF,once,19,TRBJ2-1,TRBD2,TRBV19